This T cell receptor beta chain was sequenced during a study of cytomegalovirus exposure and HLA in healthy donors. CDR1 and CDR2 from the germline V gene are SGHKS and YYEKEE (reference sequence). This CDR3 contains 14 residues. V was pared by 7 bases and J by 6 bases, with 17 bases between. The assay was immunoSEQ multiplex PCR, and TCRdb's table has in-frame clones only and misses some. Of 250,000 to 400,000 clones in the sample, over 75% are singletons; the top ten hold around 0.96%. The receptor was isolated from a man under 40 in good health and CMV-seronegative. The material sequenced was PBMCs. The rearrangement links TRBV5-5 to TRBJ1-5, with D possibly TRBD1 on 5 matching bases. Here the CDR3 DNA reads TGTGCCAGCTCCTCCGGAGGGGCAAGTCAGCCCCAGCATTTT. This sequence encodes CASSSGGASQPQHF.